This T cell receptor (beta chain) was captured in a study of identical twins. The CDR3 is made up of 15 amino acids. Unmatched junction bases numbered 13, after V lost 3 bases and J lost 10 bases. Looked up from germline, CDR1 is KGHSH and CDR2 is LQKENI. TCRdb independently ran MiXCR on the 5' RACE reads; one entry per CDR3 protein. The repertoire holds just over 500,000 distinct CDR3 sequences, with around 20% as singletons. This clonotype was detected only a few times. These data are also associated with another study on T cells expressing NK-cell markers.

The J gene is TRBJ1-1, the V gene TRBV18, with 8 positions matching TRBD1. This TCR derives from a woman aged 18-29 years in good health. Specimen: CD4+ T cells sorted from blood. This CDR3 reads CASSPLVDRAIGAFF. CDR3 in DNA: TGTGCCAGCTCACCCTTGGTGGACAGGGCTATTGGAGCTTTCTTT. Together with reference TRBV18 and TRBJ1-1, the CDR3 gives the full variable domain: NAGVMQNPRHLVRRRGQEARLRCSPMKGHSHVYWYRQLPEEGLKFMVYLQKENIIDESGMPKERFSAEFPKEGPSILRIQQVVRGDSAAYFCASSPLVDRAIGAFFGQGTRLTVV.